This T cell receptor beta chain was sequenced during a study of blood T cell repertoires in COVID-19. TCRdb's table, derived via immunoSEQ multiplex PCR, lists solely in-frame clones and lacks some. The sample has 200,000 to 250,000 clones; around 80% are singletons. CDR1 SGHRS and CDR2 YFSETQ come from the germline V gene. CDR3 length: 14 amino acids. Trimming removed 0 bases at V and 10 bases at J, with 16 bases between. The material sequenced was peripheral blood. The J gene is TRBJ1-1, the V gene TRBV5-1, with D perhaps matching TRBD1 (6 bases). The TCR sequence derives from a woman of 80 years or more with active or convalescent COVID-19. CDR3 bases: TGCGCCAGCAGCTTGGACAGGGACCCCCATGGAGCTTTCTTT. Translated: CASSLDRDPHGAFF.